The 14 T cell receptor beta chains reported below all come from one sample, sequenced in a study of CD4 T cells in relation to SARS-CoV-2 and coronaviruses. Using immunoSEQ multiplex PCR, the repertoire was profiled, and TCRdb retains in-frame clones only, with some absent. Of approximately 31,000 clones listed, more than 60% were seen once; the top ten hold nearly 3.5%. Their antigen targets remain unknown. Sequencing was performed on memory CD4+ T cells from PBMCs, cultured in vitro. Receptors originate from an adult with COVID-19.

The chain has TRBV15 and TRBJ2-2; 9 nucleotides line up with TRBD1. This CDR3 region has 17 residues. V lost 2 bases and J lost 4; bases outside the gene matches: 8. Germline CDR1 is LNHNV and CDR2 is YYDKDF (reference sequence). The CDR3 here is CATSRPGTGFTTGELFF. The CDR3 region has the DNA TGTGCCACCAGCAGACCCGGGACAGGGTTTACCACCGGGGAGCTGTTTTTT.

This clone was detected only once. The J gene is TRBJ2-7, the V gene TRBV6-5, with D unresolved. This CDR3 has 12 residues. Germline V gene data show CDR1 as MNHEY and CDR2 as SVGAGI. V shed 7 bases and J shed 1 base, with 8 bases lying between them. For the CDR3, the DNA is TGTGCCAGCACGGCCGATTCCTACGAGCAGTACTTC. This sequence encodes CASTADSYEQYF.

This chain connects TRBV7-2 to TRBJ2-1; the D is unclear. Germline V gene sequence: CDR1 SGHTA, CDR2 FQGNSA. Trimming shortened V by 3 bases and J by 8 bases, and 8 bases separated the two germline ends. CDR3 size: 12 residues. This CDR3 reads CASSFSAHEQFF. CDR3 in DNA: TGTGCCAGCAGCTTTTCAGCCCATGAGCAGTTCTTC.

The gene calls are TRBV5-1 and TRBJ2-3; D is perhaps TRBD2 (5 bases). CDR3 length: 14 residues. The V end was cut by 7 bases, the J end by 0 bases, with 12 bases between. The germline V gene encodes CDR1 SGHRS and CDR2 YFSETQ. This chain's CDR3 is CASQRLTSTDTQYF. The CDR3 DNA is TGCGCCAGCCAGCGGCTCACTAGCACAGATACGCAGTATTTT.

DNA for the CDR3: TGTGCCAGCAGTTACTTTCTAAATAGCAATCAGCCCCAGCATTTT. Residues: CASSYFLNSNQPQHF. The chain couples TRBV6-6 to TRBJ1-5; no definite D call. The V and J ends lost 1 base and 0 bases respectively, with 7 bases between them. The CDR3 totals 15 residues. CDR1 is MNHNY and CDR2 is SVGAGI in the germline V gene (reference sequence).

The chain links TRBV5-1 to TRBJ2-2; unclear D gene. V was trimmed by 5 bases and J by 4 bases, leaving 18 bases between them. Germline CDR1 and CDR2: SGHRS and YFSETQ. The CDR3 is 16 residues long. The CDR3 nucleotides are TGCGCCAGCAGTCCTTTCGTTACTTCTAGCACCGGGGAGCTGTTTTTT. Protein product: CASSPFVTSSTGELFF. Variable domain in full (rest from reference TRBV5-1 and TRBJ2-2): KAGVTQTPRYLIKTRGQQVTLSCSPISGHRSVSWYQQTPGQGLQFLFEYFSETQRNKGNFPGRFSGRQFSNSRSEMNVSTLELGDSALYLCASSPFVTSSTGELFFGEGSRLTVL.

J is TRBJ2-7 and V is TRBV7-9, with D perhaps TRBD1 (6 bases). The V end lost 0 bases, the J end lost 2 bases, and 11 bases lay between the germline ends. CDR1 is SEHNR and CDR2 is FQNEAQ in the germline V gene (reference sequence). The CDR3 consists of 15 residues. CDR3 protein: CASSLARGSTYEQYF. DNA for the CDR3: TGTGCCAGCAGCTTAGCGAGGGGGAGCACCTACGAGCAGTACTTC.

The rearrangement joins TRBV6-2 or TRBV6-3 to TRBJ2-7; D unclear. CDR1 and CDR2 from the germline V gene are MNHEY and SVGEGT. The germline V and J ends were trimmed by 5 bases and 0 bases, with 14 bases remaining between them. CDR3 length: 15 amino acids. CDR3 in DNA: TGTGCCAGCAGTGTAGCCGTAGACGGCTCCTACGAGCAGTACTTC. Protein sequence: CASSVAVDGSYEQYF.

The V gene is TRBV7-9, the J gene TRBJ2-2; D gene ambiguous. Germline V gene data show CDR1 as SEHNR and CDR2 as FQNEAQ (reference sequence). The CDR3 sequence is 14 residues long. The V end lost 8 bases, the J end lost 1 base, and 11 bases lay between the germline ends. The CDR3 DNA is TGTGCCAGCGGCCGGCAGCTGAACACCGGGGAGCTGTTTTTT. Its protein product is CASGRQLNTGELFF. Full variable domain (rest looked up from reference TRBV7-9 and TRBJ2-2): DTGVSQNPRHKITKRGQNVTFRCDPISEHNRLYWYRQTLGQGPEFLTYFQNEAQLEKSRLLSDRFSAERPKGSFSTLEIQRTEQGDSAMYLCASGRQLNTGELFFGEGSRLTVL.

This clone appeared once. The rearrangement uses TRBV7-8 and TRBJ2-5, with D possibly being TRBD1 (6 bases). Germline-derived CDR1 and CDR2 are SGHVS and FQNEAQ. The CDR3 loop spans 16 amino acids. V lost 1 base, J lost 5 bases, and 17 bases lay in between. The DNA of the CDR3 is TGTGCCAGCAGCTTAGGGGGGCAGGATGGGGTGGAGACCCAGTACTTC. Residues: CASSLGGQDGVETQYF.

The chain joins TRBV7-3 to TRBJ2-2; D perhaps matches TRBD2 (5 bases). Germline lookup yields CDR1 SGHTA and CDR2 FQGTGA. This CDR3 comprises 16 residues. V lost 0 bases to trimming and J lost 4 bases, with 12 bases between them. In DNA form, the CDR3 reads TGTGCCAGCAGCTTAACCCCGAGCGGACTCACCGGGGAGCTGTTTTTT. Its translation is CASSLTPSGLTGELFF.

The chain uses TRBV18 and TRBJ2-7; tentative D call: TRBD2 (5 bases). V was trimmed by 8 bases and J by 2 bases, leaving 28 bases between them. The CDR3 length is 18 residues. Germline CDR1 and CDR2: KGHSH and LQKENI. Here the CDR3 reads CASTLRGVVVEGAYEQYF. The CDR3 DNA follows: TGTGCCAGCACCCTACGTGGAGTCGTAGTAGAGGGAGCCTACGAGCAGTACTTC.

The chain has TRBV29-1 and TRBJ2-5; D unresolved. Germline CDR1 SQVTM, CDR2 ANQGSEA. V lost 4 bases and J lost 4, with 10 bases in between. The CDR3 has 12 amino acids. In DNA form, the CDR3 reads TGCAGCGTTGTGGTCCGCAGAGAGACCCAGTACTTC. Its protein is CSVVVRRETQYF.

This chain's CDR3 is CASSPRLTGELFF. The DNA of the CDR3 is TGTGCCAGCAGCCCCCGGTTGACCGGGGAGCTGTTTTTT. V is TRBV7-8 and J is TRBJ2-2, with D unresolved. V lost 5 bases and J lost 5, with 9 bases in between. The CDR3 runs 13 residues. From germline, CDR1 is SGHVS and CDR2 FQNEAQ.